The 19 T cell receptor beta chains presented below share a single source sample, sequenced in a study of T cell changes during pregnancy in multiple sclerosis. Using immunoSEQ multiplex PCR, the repertoire was profiled, and TCRdb retains in-frame clones only, with some absent. The data contain fewer than 45,000 clones, approximately 90% of them singletons. The sample consisted of CD8+ T cells from peripheral blood mononuclear cells, taken in the third trimester of pregnancy. The origin of the receptors is a female donor with multiple sclerosis, enrolled in a pregnancy study.

The chain recombines TRBV5-4 with TRBJ1-1, with 8 nucleotides matching TRBD1. V was clipped by 4 bases and J by 6 bases; unmatched bases: 11. Germline CDR1 SGHNT, CDR2 YYREEE (reference sequence). This CDR3 contains 15 residues. The CDR3 DNA reads as TGTGCCAGCAGCACACGACAGGGGAGGTTCCCTGAAGCTTTCTTT. It encodes CASSTRQGRFPEAFF.

The chain joins TRBV30 to TRBJ1-5; 10 bases are a match to TRBD1. From germline, CDR1 is GTSNPN and CDR2 SVGIG (reference sequence). Trimming at V came to 8 bases and at J to 0 bases, leaving 4 bases not matched to a gene. The CDR3 has 14 amino acids. CDR3: CALGTGDSNQPQHF. The DNA of the CDR3 is TGTGCCCTCGGGACAGGGGATAGCAATCAGCCCCAGCATTTT.

The rearrangement uses TRBV7-9 and TRBJ2-7; 8 nucleotides align to TRBD1. The V gene end was trimmed by 4 bases and the J gene end by 7 bases; junction bases not matched to a gene: 9. The CDR3 runs 14 residues. Germline CDR1 SEHNR, CDR2 FQNEAQ (reference sequence). CDR3 sequence (DNA): TGTGCCAGCAGCTCAACTCAGGGGGCGGGAGAGCAGTACTTC. The encoded protein is CASSSTQGAGEQYF. The variable domain in full, with the rest retrieved from reference TRBV7-9 and TRBJ2-7, is DTGVSQNPRHKITKRGQNVTFRCDPISEHNRLYWYRQTLGQGPEFLTYFQNEAQLEKSRLLSDRFSAERPKGSFSTLEIQRTEQGDSAMYLCASSSTQGAGEQYFGPGTRLTVT.

The chain couples TRBV27 to TRBJ1-3, with D perhaps TRBD1 (5 bases). Deletions cut 6 bases from V and 0 bases from J, with 12 bases between. This CDR3 region has 15 residues. Germline V CDR1 and CDR2: MNHEY, SMNVEV (reference sequence). The CDR3 here is CASSIDSFSGNTIYF. The DNA of the CDR3 is TGTGCCAGCAGCATCGACAGTTTCTCTGGAAACACCATATATTTT.

The chain combines TRBV7-8 with TRBJ2-5; 12 bases match TRBD2. The germline gives CDR1 SGHVS, CDR2 FQNEAQ. J was trimmed by 7 bases and V by 0 bases; bases with no gene match: 12. This CDR3 is 18 amino acids long. This CDR3 reads CASSLAFAASGGAGTQYF. In DNA form, the CDR3 reads TGTGCCAGCAGCTTAGCGTTTGCGGCTAGCGGGGGGGCCGGGACCCAGTACTTC. Filled out from reference TRBV7-8 and TRBJ2-5, the complete variable domain reads GAGVSQSPRYKVAKRGQDVALRCDPISGHVSLFWYQQALGQGPEFLTYFQNEAQLDKSGLPSDRFFAERPEGSVSTLKIQRTQQEDSAVYLCASSLAFAASGGAGTQYFGPGTRLLVL.

The chain uses TRBV7-9 and TRBJ1-1; D remains unclear. The CDR3 is made up of 12 amino acids. Germline CDR1 and CDR2: SEHNR and FQNEAQ (reference sequence). Trimming pared 6 bases from V and 3 bases from J, leaving 8 bases between. CDR3 nucleotide sequence: TGTGCCAGCAGACTCGGTGACACTGAAGCTTTCTTT. Its protein is CASRLGDTEAFF.

The rearrangement joins TRBV5-1 to TRBJ1-1; TRBD1 matches at 8 bases. After removal of 3 bases from V and 1 base from J, the junction contained 5 bases not matched to a gene. CDR3 length equals 15 residues. From germline, CDR1 is SGHRS and CDR2 YFSETQ. CDR3 amino acids: CASSSGQGRNTEAFF. The CDR3 DNA sequence: TGCGCCAGCAGCTCCGGACAGGGAAGGAACACTGAAGCTTTCTTT.

The chain recombines TRBV6-5 with TRBJ2-7; 11 bases align to TRBD2. Germline CDR1 reads MNHEY; CDR2 reads SVGAGI. V lost 6 bases and J lost 5; bases outside the gene matches: 9. This CDR3 contains 15 residues. For the CDR3, the DNA is TGTGCCAGCAGCTACAATAGCGGGGGGGCCGACGAGCAGTACTTC. Translation gives CASSYNSGGADEQYF.

This CDR3 is CANSGTVKSEQYF. The CDR3 DNA is TGTGCCAACTCCGGGACAGTAAAATCCGAGCAGTACTTC. The V and J genes are TRBV6-6 and TRBJ2-7, with 7 positions matching TRBD1. Trimming removed 10 bases from V and 6 bases from J; junction bases left unmatched: 12. CDR3 size: 13 residues. Germline V gene data show CDR1 as MNHNY and CDR2 as SVGAGI (reference sequence).

The chain is built from TRBV11-2 and TRBJ1-3; tentative D call: TRBD1 (6 bases). Trimming took off 5 bases at V and 1 base at J, with 21 bases between the two ends. The CDR3 loop spans 18 amino acids. The germline V gene encodes CDR1 SGHAT and CDR2 FQNNGV. The DNA of the CDR3 is TGTGCCAGCAGCCTCTCTAGGGGGGGTCCCTTTTCTGGAAACACCATATATTTT. It specifies CASSLSRGGPFSGNTIYF.

This clone occurred once. Without the conserved terminal phenylalanine or tryptophan, this CDR3 likely stems from a read error. The gene calls are TRBV6-1 and TRBJ2-7, with a weak D call TRBD1 (6 bases). In germline, CDR1 is MNHNS, CDR2 SASEGT. The V gene lost 0 bases and the J gene lost 1 base, with 7 bases spanning the gap. CDR3 length equals 14 residues. Here the CDR3 reads CASSEAGTSYEQYS. CDR3 coding DNA: TGTGCCAGCAGTGAAGCCGGGACATCCTACGAGCAGTACTCC.

The rearrangement links TRBV27 to TRBJ2-7, with 8 bases lining up with TRBD1. The V and J ends lost 4 bases and 2 bases, in that order; junction bases with no gene match: 4. Germline V CDR1 and CDR2: MNHEY, SMNVEV (reference sequence). The CDR3 is made up of 14 amino acids. CDR3 sequence reads: CASSSDRVTYEQYF. In DNA, the CDR3 is TGTGCCAGCAGTTCGGACAGGGTCACCTACGAGCAGTACTTC.

The chain recombines TRBV19 with TRBJ2-1; 7 nucleotides line up with TRBD2. There are 15 residues in the CDR3. CDR1 is LNHDA and CDR2 is SQIVND in the germline V gene (reference sequence). With 8 bases clipped from V and 5 bases from J, the junction kept 12 bases outside the gene matches. The CDR3 spells CASGLAAYSHNEQFF. CDR3 DNA: TGTGCCAGTGGCCTAGCGGCTTATTCCCACAATGAGCAGTTCTTC.

This chain uses TRBV9 with TRBJ2-7; 9 bases line up with TRBD2. CDR1 is SGDLS and CDR2 is YYNGEE in the germline V gene. This CDR3 has 14 residues. Trimming at V came to 0 bases and at J to 3 bases, leaving 1 base not matched to a gene. The CDR3, as DNA: TGTGCCAGCAGCGTAGCAGCGGGGGGCTACGAGCAGTACTTC. Translation gives CASSVAAGGYEQYF.

The chain carries TRBV13 and TRBJ1-1; possible D gene TRBD1, 5 bases. The CDR3 totals 13 residues. Germline V gene sequence: CDR1 PRHDT, CDR2 FYEKMQ (reference sequence). The V gene lost 0 bases and the J gene lost 3 bases, with 5 bases spanning the gap. The CDR3 DNA reads as TGTGCCAGCAGCTTAGGAGGGGACACTGAAGCTTTCTTT. Translation gives CASSLGGDTEAFF.

The chain combines TRBV11-2 with TRBJ1-1, with TRBD1 matching over 8 bases. CDR3 length: 14 residues. With V trimmed by 5 bases and J by 4 bases, 6 bases remained unmatched. Germline CDR1 and CDR2: SGHAT and FQNNGV. The CDR3, as DNA: TGTGCCAGCAGCCTCGGACAGGGCGCCACTGAAGCTTTCTTT. This sequence encodes CASSLGQGATEAFF.

The chain's CDR3 is CASSQIGGAGDTQYF. The CDR3 nucleotides are TGCGCCAGCAGCCAAATTGGGGGGGCGGGAGATACGCAGTATTTT. The V call is TRBV4-1, the J call TRBJ2-3; perhaps TRBD2 as D (7 bases). Looked up from germline, CDR1 is MGHRA and CDR2 is YSYEKL. This CDR3 contains 15 residues. Trimming removed 2 bases from V and 5 bases from J, with 14 bases in between.

V gene TRBV9 combines with J gene TRBJ2-7; D possibly corresponds to TRBD1 (5 bases). This CDR3 spans 13 amino acids. Germline values: CDR1 SGDLS, CDR2 YYNGEE. V was clipped by 0 bases and J by 3 bases, with 7 bases between them. CDR3 coding DNA: TGTGCCAGCAGCGTAGTCACAGGCTACGAGCAGTACTTC. It specifies CASSVVTGYEQYF.

V is TRBV30 and J is TRBJ1-1; D might be TRBD1 (5 bases). The CDR3 runs to 13 residues. Germline lookup yields CDR1 GTSNPN and CDR2 SVGIG (reference sequence). The V and J ends lost 5 bases and 0 bases respectively, with 10 bases between them. DNA of the CDR3: TGTGCCTGGGACAGTAGGCTGAACACTGAAGCTTTCTTT. This sequence encodes CAWDSRLNTEAFF.